The present TCR beta chain was sequenced within a study of HIV-infected patients and healthy controls. Study findings and constraints: HIV-infected patients shared fewer CDR3 sequences between individuals than healthy controls. HIV-infected patients and controls differed significantly in mean usage of eight alpha and eight beta V genes. During therapy, HIV-associated CDR3s fell significantly in frequency, while CMV-associated CDR3s did not change significantly.

The V end was cut by 3 bases, the J end by 4 bases, with 9 bases between. The CDR3 sequence is 13 residues long. The germline CDR1 and CDR2 sequences are SGHTA and FQGNSA. The repertoire came from unfractionated whole blood and reflected all unsorted peripheral T cells. This clonotype was counted many times. What it binds is not known. Alpha and beta constant-region primers primed reverse transcription of 400 to 500 ng RNA. Separate chain-specific third strand synthesis with multiplexing indices produced the alpha and beta libraries. One entry per CDR3 protein, called by TCRdb with MiXCR from the 5' RACE reads. Altogether under 20,000 distinct CDR3 sequences are present, roughly a tenth being singletons, with the ten largest covering around 3.3%.

The sample taken for sequencing was blood. The chain is built from TRBV7-2 and TRBJ1-2, with a weak D call TRBD1 (6 bases). The TCR was taken from an adult in good health. The CDR3 sequence: CASSLDSPYGYTF. The CDR3 DNA follows: TGTGCCAGCAGCTTGGACAGTCCCTATGGCTACACCTTC.